The next 9 T cell receptor beta chains were all read from a single sample in a study of CD8+ T cells in alopecia areata. cDNA reverse transcribed from extracted RNA served as the sequencing template. Using immunoSEQ multiplex PCR, the repertoire was profiled, and TCRdb retains in-frame clones only, with some absent. The top ten hold about 6.8% of the sample, which has more than 110,000 clones, 58% seen once. The sequencing here drew on CD4+ T cells sorted from blood, taken at week 0. The source of these receptors is a human donor with alopecia areata.

This rearrangement joins TRBV6-1 to TRBJ1-5; a weak D match, TRBD1 (5 bases). CDR3 size: 15 residues. Trimming removed 7 bases at V and 5 bases at J, with 18 bases between. Germline loops: CDR1 MNHNS, CDR2 SASEGT. CDR3 region: CASTSWGGPDQPQHF. CDR3 nucleotides: TGTGCCAGCACCTCCTGGGGCGGGCCAGATCAGCCCCAGCATTTT.

Concerning this clone: Compared with germline, one end of the junction differs, possibly owing to a read error. The genes are TRBV7-9 and TRBJ1-5; D is possibly TRBD1 (6 bases). Per germline, CDR1 SEHNR and CDR2 FQNEAQ (reference sequence). This CDR3 has 14 amino acids. This CDR3 is CASSSLGGNQPQHF. The CDR3 bases are TGTGCCAGCAGCTCCCTGGGGGGCAACCAGCCCCAGCATTTT.

This chain uses TRBV30 with TRBJ1-2, with D unresolved. The CDR3 extends over 13 amino acids. Germline CDR1 is GTSNPN and CDR2 is SVGIG (reference sequence). Trimming cost V 1 base and J 2 bases, with 8 bases left between them. CDR3 sequence (DNA): TGTGCCTGGAGTGCTCCACCCAACTATGGCTACACCTTC. Translated, it gives CAWSAPPNYGYTF. The whole variable domain, remainder taken from reference TRBV30 and TRBJ1-2, is SQTIHQWPATLVQPVGSPLSLECTVEGTSNPNLYWYRQAAGRGLQLLFYSVGIGQISSEVPQNLSASRPQDRQFILSSKKLLLSDSGFYLCAWSAPPNYGYTFGSGTRLTVV.

The sample holds a few counts of this clone. The sample contains more than one DNA sequence encoding this CDR3. This chain joins TRBV29-1 and TRBJ2-2; D uncertain. V dropped 4 bases and J dropped 4 bases, with 4 bases sitting between them. CDR1 is SQVTM and CDR2 is ANQGSEA in the germline V gene. The CDR3 is 11 amino acids. CDR3 amino acids: CSVAGTGELFF. Here the CDR3 DNA reads TGCAGCGTTGCCGGCACCGGGGAGCTGTTTTTT.

This clone was recorded only once. The DNA of the CDR3 is TGCAGCGTTTCCACACCCCGTACGGGGCAGTACTTC. Residues: CSVSTPRTGQYF. The V gene is TRBV29-1, the J gene TRBJ2-7; D not resolved. V was shortened by 5 bases and J by 9 bases, with 17 bases between the two germline ends. This CDR3 is 12 amino acids long. CDR1 is SQVTM, CDR2 ANQGSEA, per germline.

The table lists this clone with a few counts. The chain links TRBV6-5 to TRBJ1-5; possibly TRBD1 for D (6 bases). The CDR3 loop spans 14 amino acids. Between the trimmed V and J ends, which lost 4 bases and 5 bases, there was a span of 12 bases. Germline CDR1 and CDR2: MNHEY and SVGAGI. As DNA, the CDR3 is TGTGCCAGCAGTTCCAAGGACAGTCATCAGCCCCAGCATTTT. Its translation: CASSSKDSHQPQHF.

This chain links TRBV29-1 with TRBJ1-1; the D is unclear. The V end lost 7 bases, the J end lost 5 bases, and 8 bases lay between the germline ends. There are 10 residues in the CDR3. Looked up from germline, CDR1 is SQVTM and CDR2 is ANQGSEA. The CDR3 here is CSASGTEAFF. The CDR3 DNA sequence: TGCAGCGCCTCGGGGACTGAAGCTTTCTTT.

V is TRBV10-2 and J is TRBJ2-2, with a possible D match to TRBD1 (5 bases). The CDR3 contains 14 residues. V was clipped by 2 bases and J by 4 bases, with 8 bases between them. CDR1 and CDR2 from the germline V gene are WSHSY and SAAADI. Written as DNA, the CDR3 is TGCGCCAGCAGTGAGATGGGGCCCACCGGGGAGCTGTTTTTT. Translating gives CASSEMGPTGELFF.

This clone came up a few times. The rearrangement joins TRBV4-2 to TRBJ2-3; no clear D. Germline CDR1 reads LGHNA; CDR2 reads YNFKEQ. Trimming removed 2 bases at V and 7 bases at J, with 7 bases between. The CDR3 has 12 amino acids. CDR3 sequence: CASSQLSNTQYF. The DNA of the CDR3 is TGTGCCAGCAGCCAATTGTCGAATACGCAGTATTTT.